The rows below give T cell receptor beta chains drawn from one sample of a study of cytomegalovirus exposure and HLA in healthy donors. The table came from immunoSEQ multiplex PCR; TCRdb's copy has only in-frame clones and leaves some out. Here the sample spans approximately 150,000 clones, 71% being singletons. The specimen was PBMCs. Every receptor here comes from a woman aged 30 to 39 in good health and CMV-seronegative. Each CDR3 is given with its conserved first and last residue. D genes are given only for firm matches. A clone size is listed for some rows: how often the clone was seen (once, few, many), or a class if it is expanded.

CAWERDNPYEQYF | TGTGCCTGGGAGCGGGATAACCCCTACGAGCAGTACTTC | TRBV30 | NA | TRBJ2-7 | TRBD2
CASSPPIAGGQETQYF | TGTGCCAGCTCACCACCGATTGCGGGAGGGCAAGAGACCCAGTACTTC | TRBV18 | NA | TRBJ2-5 | TRBD2
CASSPPRGSDTEAFF | TGTGCCAGCTCACCACCGAGAGGGTCCGACACTGAAGCTTTCTTT | TRBV18 | NA | TRBJ1-1 | NA
CASSFSTGYKSGEKLFF | TGCGCCAGCAGCTTCTCGACAGGGTATAAGTCTGGTGAAAAACTGTTTTTT | TRBV5-1 | NA | TRBJ1-4 | TRBD1
CASTDDPSRPPLHF | TGTGCCAGCACCGACGACCCGAGCAGGCCACCCCTCCACTTT | TRBV6-1 | NA | TRBJ1-6 | NA
CSARLGPGATYEQYF | TGCAGCGCCCGTTTAGGGCCTGGGGCCACCTACGAGCAGTACTTC | TRBV29-1 | NA | TRBJ2-7 | NA
CASSVSNYGYTF | TGTGCCAGCAGTGTGAGTAACTATGGCTACACCTTC | TRBV28 | NA | TRBJ1-2 | NA
CASSPRGTRAGNTIYF | TGTGCCAGCAGCCCCAGAGGCACCCGCGCTGGAAACACCATATATTTT | TRBV14 | NA | TRBJ1-3 | NA
CASLSRTGEGYGYTF | TGTGCCAGCCTCAGTCGGACAGGAGAAGGGTATGGCTACACCTTC | TRBV7-9 | NA | TRBJ1-2 | TRBD1
CASSQGGAPIYTGELFF | TGCGCCAGCAGCCAAGGGGGAGCTCCGATTTACACCGGGGAGCTGTTTTTT | TRBV4-1 | NA | TRBJ2-2 | NA
CASSLEVPGRTEAFF | TGTGCCAGCAGTTTAGAGGTCCCAGGGAGGACTGAAGCTTTCTTT | TRBV27 | NA | TRBJ1-1 | NA
CASSFGGTEAFF | TGTGCCAGCAGTTTTGGAGGCACTGAAGCTTTCTTT | TRBV2 | NA | TRBJ1-1 | NA
CASSIRQEDTQYF | TGTGCCAGTAGTATCCGACAGGAAGATACGCAGTATTTT | TRBV19 | few | TRBJ2-3 | NA
CAISSPQGNPTYEQYF | TGTGCCATCAGTTCTCCCCAGGGAAACCCCACCTACGAGCAGTACTTC | TRBV10-3 | NA | TRBJ2-7 | NA
CASSPEWGEKLFF | TGTGCCAGCAGCCCCGAGTGGGGCGAAAAACTGTTTTTT | TRBV7-9 | few | TRBJ1-4 | NA
CASSQGTALLAKNIQYF | TGTGCCAGCAGCCAAGGGACAGCACTGCTAGCCAAAAACATTCAGTACTTC | TRBV7-9 | NA | TRBJ2-4 | TRBD1
CASSVGSGGEQFF | TGTGCCAGCAGCGTCGGGTCGGGGGGTGAGCAGTTCTTC | TRBV7-8 | NA | TRBJ2-1 | TRBD2
CASSTLPGQGGQPQHF | TGTGCCAGCAGTACCCTGCCGGGACAGGGAGGTCAGCCCCAGCATTTT | TRBV6-6 | NA | TRBJ1-5 | TRBD1
CASSFFSYSTGELFF | TGTGCCAGCAGCTTCTTTTCGTATAGTACCGGGGAGCTGTTTTTT | TRBV7-8 | NA | TRBJ2-2 | NA
CASGQGGEKLFF | TGTGCCAGTGGACAGGGAGGTGAAAAACTGTTTTTT | TRBV7-9 | NA | TRBJ1-4 | TRBD1
CASSLGGTENEKLFF | TGCGCCAGCAGCTTGGGTGGGACAGAAAATGAAAAACTGTTTTTT | TRBV5-1 | NA | TRBJ1-4 | TRBD1
CASSPSGSADTQYF | TGTGCCAGCAGCCCTAGCGGGAGTGCAGATACGCAGTATTTT | TRBV5-4 | NA | TRBJ2-3 | TRBD2
CASSPLAGGGEDTQYF | TGTGCCAGCTCACCACTAGCGGGAGGGGGAGAAGATACGCAGTATTTT | TRBV18 | NA | TRBJ2-3 | TRBD2
CASTSSHEQYF | TGTGCCAGCACGTCGTCCCACGAGCAGTACTTC | TRBV6-6 | NA | TRBJ2-7 | NA
CATSRDLLSYEQYF | TGTGCCACCAGCAGAGATCTCCTATCCTACGAGCAGTACTTC | TRBV15 | few | TRBJ2-7 | NA
CASSLGGNSYEQYF | TGTGCCAGCAGCTTAGGAGGGAACTCCTACGAGCAGTACTTC | TRBV11-3 | NA | TRBJ2-7 | NA
CASRRASGGAEETQYF | TGCGCCAGCAGACGGGCTAGCGGGGGGGCCGAGGAGACCCAGTACTTC | TRBV5-1 | NA | TRBJ2-5 | TRBD2
CASSLGSGQRTFF | TGTGCCAGCAGCTTAGGCAGCGGACAGAGGACTTTCTTT | TRBV7-9 | NA | TRBJ1-1 | NA
CASSLNIGGTEAFF | TGTGCCAGCAGCTTAAATATTGGGGGGACTGAAGCTTTCTTT | TRBV11-1 | NA | TRBJ1-1 | NA
CASSWNGPVLGQGNGTEAFF | TGTGCCAGCAGCTGGAATGGACCGGTTCTTGGACAGGGGAACGGGACTGAAGCTTTCTTT | TRBV21-1 | NA | TRBJ1-1 | NA
CASSVQGYNSPLHF | TGTGCCAGCAGTGTCCAGGGGTATAATTCACCCCTCCACTTT | TRBV6-4 | NA | TRBJ1-6 | NA
CASRTGGGQPQHF | TGTGCCAGCAGGACAGGGGGCGGTCAGCCCCAGCATTTT | TRBV2 | NA | TRBJ1-5 | TRBD1
CASSIDGGRGDTQYF | TGTGCCAGTAGTATAGACGGCGGGAGAGGAGATACGCAGTATTTT | TRBV19 | NA | TRBJ2-3 | TRBD2
CSARANEKLFF | TGCAGTGCTAGGGCAAATGAAAAACTGTTTTTT | TRBV20-1 | NA | TRBJ1-4 | NA
CASSQTRTVYNEQFF | TGCGCCAGCAGCCAAACTAGGACAGTTTACAATGAGCAGTTCTTC | TRBV4-3 | NA | TRBJ2-1 | NA
CASSLVVDQPQHF | TGTGCCAGCAGCCTGGTAGTAGATCAGCCCCAGCATTTT | TRBV4-2 | few | TRBJ1-5 | NA
CSGNRRGTGRNYGYTF | TGCAGCGGGAATAGACGGGGGACAGGGAGGAACTATGGCTACACCTTC | TRBV29-1 | NA | TRBJ1-2 | TRBD1
CASSPFAGEYNEQFF | TGTGCCAGCAGCCCGTTCGCGGGGGAATACAATGAGCAGTTCTTC | TRBV7-6 | NA | TRBJ2-1 | TRBD2
CSAPSKNIQYF | TGCAGTGCTCCGAGCAAAAACATTCAGTACTTC | TRBV20-1 | NA | TRBJ2-4 | NA
CASSRMDREREQYF | TGTGCCAGCTCACGGATGGACAGGGAGAGGGAGCAGTACTTC | TRBV18 | NA | TRBJ2-7 | TRBD1
CASSPVPFTDTQYF | TGTGCCAGCAGCCCGGTGCCCTTCACAGATACGCAGTATTTT | TRBV7-6 | NA | TRBJ2-3 | NA